This TCR beta chain stems from a study of T-cell memory formation after mild COVID-19. Study background: Most TCR clusters belonged to a single donor. The study's findings and limits: CD4/CD8 balance held among clones contracting day 15 to 85, and later expanders leaned CD4+. Among CD4+ contracting clones, most were CM and EM, and CD8+ ones EMRA.

Trimming at V came to 4 bases and at J to 1 base, leaving 2 bases not matched to a gene. Germline V lookup: CDR1 SGHVS, CDR2 FNYEAQ. The CDR3 loop spans 14 amino acids. There are a few counts of this clonotype. Its specificity is unknown. From 5'RACE with constant-segment primers came TCR alpha and TCR beta cDNA libraries that carried sample barcodes and UMIs. Each CDR3 protein is one row after TCRdb ran MiXCR on the 5' RACE reads. The data show 75,000 to 95,000 distinct CDR3 sequences, with over 12% seen just once and 39% held by the top ten. Sequenced material: PBMCs or a T cell subset sorted from them (not recorded which). The sequence was collected from a man between 18 and 35 years old who had mild COVID-19 (a few samples of this study predate the infection). Cell type and time point are not known. The chain has TRBV7-6 and TRBJ2-3, with TRBD2 matching 7 bases. This CDR3 is CASSWAGGTDTQYF. The CDR3 DNA reads TGTGCCAGCAGCTGGGCGGGGGGCACAGATACGCAGTATTTT.